A selection of T cell receptor beta chains follows, all from one sample in a study of tumor-infiltrating lymphocytes in oesophageal squamous cell carcinoma. TCRdb analysed the PCR reads with MiXCR anew, one entry per CDR3 protein. The sample contains fewer than 20,000 distinct CDR3 sequences, roughly 47% of which appear only once. The material sequenced was esophageal tumor tissue. The receptors were gathered from a male donor with esophageal squamous cell carcinoma. The CDR3 runs from the conserved cysteine through the conserved F or W. A D gene is named only where the DNA matches it firmly. Only part of the rows carry a size: once, few, many, or a class if the clone is expanded.

v_gene	j_gene	abundance	d_gene	CDR3nt	CDR3aa
TRBV7-3	TRBJ2-3	NA	NA	TGTGCCAGCTCGGGGGCTAGCGGCACAGATACGCAGTATTTT	CASSGASGTDTQYF
TRBV7-4	TRBJ2-4	NA	NA	TGTGCCAGCAGCCACGAGGGGGCCAAAAACATTCAGTACTTC	CASSHEGAKNIQYF
TRBV12-3/TRBV12-4	TRBJ1-1	few	NA	TGTGCCAGCAGCCTTACAGGGCCCACTGAAGCTTTCTTT	CASSLTGPTEAFF
TRBV5-5	TRBJ1-6	NA	NA	TGTGCCAGCAGCTCAACCGGGTCTTCAAATTCACCCCTCCACTTT	CASSSTGSSNSPLHF
TRBV7-6	TRBJ1-2	NA	NA	TGTGCCAGCAGCCTGAACCCAGGAGGAATCTATGGCTACACCTTC	CASSLNPGGIYGYTF
TRBV6-4	TRBJ2-3	NA	NA	TGTGCCAGCAGTGTCCAGCGTGCGGCAAATACGCAGTATTTT	CASSVQRAANTQYF
TRBV5-3	TRBJ2-1	NA	NA	TGTGCCAGCAGCTTTCTAGACAATGAGCAGTTCTTC	CASSFLDNEQFF
TRBV7-8	TRBJ2-7	once	TRBD1	TGTGCCAGCAGCCTCGAACTCGGGACAGGGACTTACGAGCAGTACTTC	CASSLELGTGTYEQYF
TRBV11-2	TRBJ2-5	NA	NA	TGTGCCAGCAGCTTTCGGGGATTAGAGACCCAGTACTTC	CASSFRGLETQYF
TRBV7-2	TRBJ2-1	few	NA	TGTGCCAGCAGCTTATCCAGGGGCGGCGCATCCTACAATGAGCAGTTCTTC	CASSLSRGGASYNEQFF
TRBV5-4	TRBJ2-5	many	NA	TGTGCCAGCAGCTTGGAGGGTTTGGAGACCCAGTACTTC	CASSLEGLETQYF
TRBV19	TRBJ2-3	NA	NA	TGTGCCAGTAGTCCTGACAGAATCACAGATACGCTGTATTTT	CASSPDRITDTLYF
TRBV7-2	TRBJ2-3	NA	TRBD2	TGTGCCAGCAGACTAGCGGGAGGGGATACGCAGTATTTT	CASRLAGGDTQYF
TRBV12-3/TRBV12-4	TRBJ1-2	NA	NA	TGTGCCAGCAGTTTATCAGGGCATAACTATGGCTACACCTTC	CASSLSGHNYGYTF
TRBV28	TRBJ2-7	few	TRBD1	TGTGCTTCCTGGGGACAGAACTCCTACAATGAGCAGTACTTC	CASWGQNSYNEQYF
TRBV6-1	TRBJ1-2	medium-sized	TRBD1	TGTGCCAGCATGTCCGGGACAGGGATCAATGGCTACACCTTC	CASMSGTGINGYTF
TRBV28	TRBJ1-5	many	NA	TGTGCCAGCAGTTTCTCGCAGACACCGAATCAGCCCCAGCATTTT	CASSFSQTPNQPQHF
TRBV18	TRBJ2-5	NA	NA	TGTGCCAGCTCACCACCTCAATTCTCGCCCACTACCCAAGAGACCCAGTACTTC	CASSPPQFSPTTQETQYF
TRBV7-6	TRBJ2-3	few	NA	TGTGCCAGCAGCATAGCAGGTTCTAGCACAGATACGCAGTATTTT	CASSIAGSSTDTQYF
TRBV28	TRBJ2-5	NA	TRBD1	TGTGCCAGCAGTTTATGGGTCAGGGGGCGACAAGAGACCCAGTACTTC	CASSLWVRGRQETQYF
TRBV7-6	TRBJ2-3	few	NA	TGTGCCAGCAGCCCTCTTGACGGCGGTTATACGCAGTATTTT	CASSPLDGGYTQYF
TRBV7-3	TRBJ2-1	many	NA	TGTGCCAGCAGCTTAACGTCTCAAGGCTACAATGAGCAGTTCTTC	CASSLTSQGYNEQFF
TRBV28	TRBJ2-7	NA	TRBD1	TGTGCCAGTCGAAGACAGGGCTCCTACGAGCAGTACTTC	CASRRQGSYEQYF
TRBV7-6	TRBJ2-1	NA	NA	TGTGCTAGCAGCCCGCTCCCCGACAGGTCAGTACCCAATGAGCAGTTCTTC	CASSPLPDRSVPNEQFF
TRBV12-3/TRBV12-4	TRBJ1-2	many	NA	TGTGCCAGCAGCCCCGATTTCGGACGAAACGGCTACACCTTC	CASSPDFGRNGYTF
TRBV7-2	TRBJ2-5	NA	NA	TGTGCCAGCAGCCCGCGCCTAGGGGATCAAGAGACCCAGTACTTC	CASSPRLGDQETQYF
TRBV7-3	TRBJ2-5	few	TRBD2	TGTGCCAGCAGCGTCGGCGCGGGGGGGTTAGAGACCCAGTACTTC	CASSVGAGGLETQYF
TRBV19	TRBJ2-5	NA	NA	TGTGCCAGTAGGACAGGCCGGTACCAAGAGACCCAGTACTTC	CASRTGRYQETQYF
TRBV7-2	TRBJ2-1	medium-sized	NA	TGTGCCAGCAGCTTTAAAGTCTTCTCCTACAATGAGCAGTTCTTC	CASSFKVFSYNEQFF
TRBV7-2	TRBJ2-5	once	NA	TGTGCCAGCAGCCCATACTCGGGGGCGGGGACCCAGTACTTC	CASSPYSGAGTQYF
TRBV11-2	TRBJ2-7	NA	NA	TGTGCCAGCAGCCCTGTAGCGGCAAGCTCCTACGAGCAGTACTTC	CASSPVAASSYEQYF
TRBV6-1	TRBJ2-7	NA	TRBD1	TGTGCCAGCAGTCCGGGACAGGGATACTCCTACGAGCAGTACTTC	CASSPGQGYSYEQYF
TRBV7-3	TRBJ2-2	NA	NA	TGTGCCAGCCTCCGCTACCGGTACACCGGGGAGCTGTTTTTT	CASLRYRYTGELFF
TRBV12-3/TRBV12-4	TRBJ2-5	medium-sized	NA	TGTGCCAGCAGCCCCGGGGGAGAGACCCAGTACTTC	CASSPGGETQYF
TRBV2	TRBJ2-1	few	TRBD2	TGTGCCAGCAGTGTACGGGGGGGGGCTGATGAGCAGTTCTTC	CASSVRGGADEQFF
TRBV7-2	TRBJ2-4	NA	TRBD2	TGTGCCAGCAGCTTAGGGTCTAGCGGGAGGTGGGAGCAGTACTTC	CASSLGSSGRWEQYF
TRBV7-6	TRBJ2-1	NA	TRBD2	TGTGCCAGCAGCTTCCTAGCGGGAGCCTACAATGAGCAGTTCTTC	CASSFLAGAYNEQFF
TRBV10-2	TRBJ2-3	many	NA	TGCGCCAGCAGTGACCTTCACGGGATCTCGACAGATACGCAGTATTTT	CASSDLHGISTDTQYF
TRBV7-2	TRBJ1-2	once	NA	TGTGCCAGCAGCTCTGCGGGGGGGACTGGCTATGGCTACACCTTC	CASSSAGGTGYGYTF
TRBV27	TRBJ2-7	many	NA	TGTGCCAGCAGGAACAGGGGTCGGAGGGTCAATGAGCAGTACTTC	CASRNRGRRVNEQYF
TRBV28	TRBJ1-4	many	TRBD1	TGTGCCAGCAGTCTTTCCCAGGGGGGAAAACTGTTTTTT	CASSLSQGGKLFF
TRBV19	TRBJ2-1	NA	NA	TGTGCCAGTAGTATCAGGAATGAGCAGTTCTTC	CASSIRNEQFF
TRBV20-1	TRBJ1-1	few	NA	TGCAGTGCTATATCCCAGAACACTGAAGCTTTCTTT	CSAISQNTEAFF
TRBV12-3/TRBV12-4	TRBJ2-5	NA	NA	TGTGCCAGCCGGGGCAGGGGTTTAGAGACCCAGTACTTC	CASRGRGLETQYF
TRBV6-1	TRBJ1-5	many	NA	TGTGCCAGCAGTGATACAGGGTTAATTGGTGGGGCAGATCAGCCCCAGCATTTT	CASSDTGLIGGADQPQHF
TRBV5-4	TRBJ2-3	many	NA	TGTGCCAGCAGCTACAGAAAAACAGATACGCAGTATTTT	CASSYRKTDTQYF
TRBV6-2/TRBV6-3	TRBJ2-7	NA	TRBD1	TGTGCCAGCAGTTACTCAGGGGGCGTACGGTACGAGCAGTACTTC	CASSYSGGVRYEQYF
TRBV10-3	TRBJ2-1	many	TRBD2	TGTGCCCAGGCTAGCGGGGAAGGGAATGAGCAGTTCTTC	CAQASGEGNEQFF
TRBV20-1	TRBJ2-3	NA	TRBD2	TGCAGGATAGCCGTAGCGGGGTTCACAGATACGCAGTATTTT	CRIAVAGFTDTQYF
TRBV14	TRBJ2-1	NA	NA	TGTGCCAGCAGCTTGGGCTACGAGCAGTTCTTC	CASSLGYEQFF
TRBV4-1	TRBJ2-6	NA	TRBD1	TGCGCCAGCAGCCAAGATAGTACCGGACAGGGTATTACTGGGGCCAACGTCCTGACTTTC	CASSQDSTGQGITGANVLTF